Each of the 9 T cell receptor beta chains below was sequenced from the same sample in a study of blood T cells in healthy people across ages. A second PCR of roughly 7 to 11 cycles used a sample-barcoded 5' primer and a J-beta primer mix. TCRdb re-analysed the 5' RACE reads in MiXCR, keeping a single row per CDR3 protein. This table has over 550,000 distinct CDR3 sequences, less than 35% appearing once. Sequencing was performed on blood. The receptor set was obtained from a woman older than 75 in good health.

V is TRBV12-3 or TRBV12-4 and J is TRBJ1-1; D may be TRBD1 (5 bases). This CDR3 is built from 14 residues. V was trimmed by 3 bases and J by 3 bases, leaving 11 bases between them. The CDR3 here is CASSFGGGDTEAFF. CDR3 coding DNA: TGTGCCAGCAGTTTCGGGGGAGGGGACACTGAAGCTTTCTTT.

Here the CDR3 DNA reads TGCGCCAGCAGTCAAACGGGCTTGAGGGGCTACACCTTC. This gives the protein CASSQTGLRGYTF. The V and J genes are TRBV4-1 and TRBJ1-2; no firm D call. The germline V and J ends were trimmed by 6 bases and 8 bases, with 16 bases remaining between them. This CDR3 spans 13 amino acids. The germline gives CDR1 MGHRA, CDR2 YSYEKL.

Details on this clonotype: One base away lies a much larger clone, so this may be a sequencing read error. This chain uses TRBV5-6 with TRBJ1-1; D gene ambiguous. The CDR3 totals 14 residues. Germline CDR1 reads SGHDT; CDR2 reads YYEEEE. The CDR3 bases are TGTGCCAGCAGCTTGAGGGTTTCGAACACTGGAGCTTTCTTT. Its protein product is CASSLRVSNTGAFF.

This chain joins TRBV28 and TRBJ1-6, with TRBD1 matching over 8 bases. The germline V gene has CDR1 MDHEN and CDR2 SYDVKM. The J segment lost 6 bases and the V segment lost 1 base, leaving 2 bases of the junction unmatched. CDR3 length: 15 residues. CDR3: CASSLSQGANSPLHF. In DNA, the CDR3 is TGTGCCAGCAGTTTATCTCAGGGGGCTAATTCACCCCTCCACTTT.

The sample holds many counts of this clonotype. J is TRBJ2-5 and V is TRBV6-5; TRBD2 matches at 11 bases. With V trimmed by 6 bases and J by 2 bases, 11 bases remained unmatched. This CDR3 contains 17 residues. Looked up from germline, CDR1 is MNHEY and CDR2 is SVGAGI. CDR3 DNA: TGTGCCAGCAGAGACTCTAGCGGGGGGCTGGGACAAGAGACCCAGTACTTC. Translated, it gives CASRDSSGGLGQETQYF.

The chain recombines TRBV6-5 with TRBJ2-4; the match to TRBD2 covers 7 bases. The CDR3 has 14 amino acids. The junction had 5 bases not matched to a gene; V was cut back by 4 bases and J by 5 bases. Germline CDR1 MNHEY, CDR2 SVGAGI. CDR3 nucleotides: TGTGCCAGCAGTTGGGCGGGAGAACAAAACATTCAGTACTTC. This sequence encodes CASSWAGEQNIQYF.

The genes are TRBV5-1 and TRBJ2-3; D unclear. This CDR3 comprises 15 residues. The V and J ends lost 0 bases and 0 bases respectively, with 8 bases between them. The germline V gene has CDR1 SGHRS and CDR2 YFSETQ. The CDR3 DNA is TGCGCCAGCAGCTTGGAGTCGGTAAGCACAGATACGCAGTATTTT. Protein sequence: CASSLESVSTDTQYF.

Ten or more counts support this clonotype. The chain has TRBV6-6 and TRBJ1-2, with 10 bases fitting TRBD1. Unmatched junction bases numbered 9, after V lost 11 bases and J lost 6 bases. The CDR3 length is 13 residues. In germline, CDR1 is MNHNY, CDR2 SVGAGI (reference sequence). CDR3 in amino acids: CALQRTGGNGYTF. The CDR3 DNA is TGTGCCTTACAAAGGACAGGGGGAAATGGCTACACCTTC.

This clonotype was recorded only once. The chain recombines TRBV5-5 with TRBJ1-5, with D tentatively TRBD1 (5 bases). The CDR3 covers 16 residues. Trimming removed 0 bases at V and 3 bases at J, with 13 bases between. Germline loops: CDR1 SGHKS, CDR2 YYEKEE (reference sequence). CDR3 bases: TGTGCCAGCAGCTTGGGACAGCCAACCCCCAATCAGCCCCAGCATTTT. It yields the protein CASSLGQPTPNQPQHF.